This T cell receptor beta chain stems from a study of blood T cells in healthy people across ages. Unmatched junction bases numbered 6, after V lost 4 bases and J lost 0 bases. Germline CDR1 is KGHSH and CDR2 is LQKENI. CDR3 length equals 16 residues. Combining a sample-barcoded 5' primer with a J-beta primer mix, a second PCR ran for about 6 to 11 cycles. MiXCR, applied by TCRdb to the 5' RACE reads, yields one record per CDR3 protein. The table lists hundreds of thousands of distinct CDR3 sequences, under 35% of them singletons. The genes are TRBV18 and TRBJ2-1, with TRBD1 matching over 7 bases. The sample consisted of blood. This clonotype was sampled from a woman older than 75 in good health. The chain's CDR3 is CASSRGQQSSYNEQFF. The CDR3 bases are TGTGCCAGCTCACGGGGACAGCAGAGCTCCTACAATGAGCAGTTCTTC. Full variable domain (rest looked up from reference TRBV18 and TRBJ2-1): NAGVMQNPRHLVRRRGQEARLRCSPMKGHSHVYWYRQLPEEGLKFMVYLQKENIIDESGMPKERFSAEFPKEGPSILRIQQVVRGDSAAYFCASSRGQQSSYNEQFFGPGTRLTVL.